The table lists the clone carrying this TCR beta chain with many counts. Its antigen is undetermined. The sequenced template was RNA, covering the TCR beta CDR3 region. Second-round multiplex PCR came after a first-round RT-PCR that employed HTBI primers. In TCRdb, the multiplex PCR reads were re-called with MiXCR into one record per CDR3 protein. The table lists over a million distinct CDR3 sequences, roughly 35% of them singletons. Per germline, CDR1 SGHTS and CDR2 YDEGEE. The length of the CDR3 is 13 residues. The V end lost 4 bases, the J end lost 3 bases, and 10 bases lay between the germline ends. The sample comes from a study of Graves' ophthalmopathy and Graves' hyperthyroidism. Study summary: Cases classed as stable hyperthyroidism had no ophthalmopathy within 18 months of follow-up. Study results and caveats: Predictions made by the model for ophthalmopathy progression reached 55% to 71% sensitivity and about 72% specificity. Separation of ophthalmopathy from stable hyperthyroidism was achieved by a 13-signature model, at around 89% sensitivity and about 81% specificity.

People with hyperthyroidism were aged 18 to 65 and newly diagnosed, under 2 months' duration. The receptor was isolated from an adult man with Graves' hyperthyroidism. This rearrangement joins TRBV5-8 to TRBJ2-5; no clear D. Sequenced sample: peripheral blood or thyroid tissue (not recorded which). The CDR3 region has the DNA TGTGCCAGCAGCAAAGGACGGGAAGAGACCCAGTACTTC. Its protein product is CASSKGREETQYF.